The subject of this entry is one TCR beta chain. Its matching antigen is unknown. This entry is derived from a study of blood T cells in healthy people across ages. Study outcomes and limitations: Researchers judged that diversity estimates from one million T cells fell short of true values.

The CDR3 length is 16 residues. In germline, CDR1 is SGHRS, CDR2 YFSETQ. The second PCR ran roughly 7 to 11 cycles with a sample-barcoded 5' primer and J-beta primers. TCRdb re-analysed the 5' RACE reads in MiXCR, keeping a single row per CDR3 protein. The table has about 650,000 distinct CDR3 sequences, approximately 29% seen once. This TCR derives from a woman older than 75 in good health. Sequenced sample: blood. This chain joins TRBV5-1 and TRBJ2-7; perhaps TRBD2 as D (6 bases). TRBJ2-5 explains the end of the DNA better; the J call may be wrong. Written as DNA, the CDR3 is TGCGCCAGCAGCTCCTTCTTGGCGGGGCCCCAAGAGACCCAGTACTTC. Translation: CASSSFLAGPQETQYF.